A selection of T cell receptor beta chains follows, all from one sample in a study of blood T cell repertoires in COVID-19. Clones were sequenced by immunoSEQ multiplex PCR, and TCRdb holds only the in-frame ones, with some missing. This sample carries just over 30,000 clones, around 92% of them seen once, and the ten largest clones take approximately 0.51%. Sequencing was performed on peripheral blood. These receptors were collected from a woman between 40 and 50 years old with active or convalescent COVID-19. Each CDR3 is given with its conserved first and last residue. Fields, in order: clone size, D gene, J gene, V gene, CDR3 DNA, CDR3 protein. The D gene is left open where the match is weak. Where a row states a size, it is once, few, many or the class of an expanded clone; other rows omit it.

clone_size: .; d_call: TRBD2; j_call: TRBJ2-5; v_call: TRBV6-2/TRBV6-3; cdr3_nt: TGTGCCAGCAGTCTCGGACTAGCGGGGGGCATACAAGAGACCCAGTACTTC; cdr3_aa: CASSLGLAGGIQETQYF
clone_size: .; d_call: TRBD2; j_call: TRBJ2-5; v_call: TRBV9; cdr3_nt: TGTGCCAGCAGCCCAGGGAGTGGACTAGCTGGGGGAGAGACCCAGTACTTC; cdr3_aa: CASSPGSGLAGGETQYF
clone_size: .; d_call: .; j_call: TRBJ1-5; v_call: TRBV7-2; cdr3_nt: TGTGCCAGCAGCTTAGCGGGGGGTGGCAATCAGCCCCAGCATTTT; cdr3_aa: CASSLAGGGNQPQHF
clone_size: few; d_call: TRBD2; j_call: TRBJ2-3; v_call: TRBV7-2; cdr3_nt: TGTGCCAGCAGCCCCGAGCGGGGGGGGTTCGGAGATACGCAGTATTTT; cdr3_aa: CASSPERGGFGDTQYF
clone_size: .; d_call: .; j_call: TRBJ1-3; v_call: TRBV18; cdr3_nt: TGTGCCAGCTCACCAGGCTCAGGGGATAGTCGAAACACCATATATTTT; cdr3_aa: CASSPGSGDSRNTIYF
clone_size: .; d_call: TRBD1; j_call: TRBJ2-7; v_call: TRBV5-4; cdr3_nt: TGTGCCAGCAGCTTGGGACAGGGAGACTACGAGCAGTACTTC; cdr3_aa: CASSLGQGDYEQYF
clone_size: .; d_call: TRBD1; j_call: TRBJ1-1; v_call: TRBV19; cdr3_nt: TGTGCCAGTAGTACACAGGGGGCAGAAAGAGAAGCTTTCTTT; cdr3_aa: CASSTQGAEREAFF
clone_size: .; d_call: TRBD2; j_call: TRBJ2-5; v_call: TRBV28; cdr3_nt: TGTGCCAGCAGTTTCTCACTAGCGTCCCAAGAGACCCAGTACTTC; cdr3_aa: CASSFSLASQETQYF
clone_size: .; d_call: TRBD1; j_call: TRBJ2-7; v_call: TRBV28; cdr3_nt: TGTGCCAGCAGTTTACTGGGACAGGGTCTTTTAGTGCAGTACTTC; cdr3_aa: CASSLLGQGLLVQYF
clone_size: .; d_call: TRBD2; j_call: TRBJ2-1; v_call: TRBV7-9; cdr3_nt: TGTGCCAGCAGCTCAAAAGAGACTAGCGGGGGGTACAATGAGCAGTTCTTC; cdr3_aa: CASSSKETSGGYNEQFF
clone_size: .; d_call: TRBD1; j_call: TRBJ2-3; v_call: TRBV11-2; cdr3_nt: TGTGCCAGCAGGCCAGGGGGTAGACGGGCAGATACGCAGTATTTT; cdr3_aa: CASRPGGRRADTQYF
clone_size: .; d_call: TRBD1; j_call: TRBJ1-4; v_call: TRBV5-1; cdr3_nt: TGCGCCAGCAGCGGCCGGGACAGGGCGGGTGAAAAACTGTTTTTT; cdr3_aa: CASSGRDRAGEKLFF
clone_size: .; d_call: TRBD1; j_call: TRBJ1-1; v_call: TRBV4-1; cdr3_nt: TGCGCCAGCAGCCAGGGACAGACTAGGAACACTGAAGCTTTCTTT; cdr3_aa: CASSQGQTRNTEAFF
clone_size: .; d_call: .; j_call: TRBJ1-1; v_call: TRBV20-1; cdr3_nt: TGCAGTGCTAAAAGACAGGTCGAAGCTTTCTTT; cdr3_aa: CSAKRQVEAFF
clone_size: .; d_call: .; j_call: TRBJ1-5; v_call: TRBV30; cdr3_nt: TGTGCCTGGAGTGTAACGGGGTTGAATCAGCCCCAGCATTTT; cdr3_aa: CAWSVTGLNQPQHF
clone_size: once; d_call: TRBD1; j_call: TRBJ1-2; v_call: TRBV4-2; cdr3_nt: TGTGCCAGCAGCCAAGAAGGACAGGGGGGACCTAACTATGGCTACACCTTC; cdr3_aa: CASSQEGQGGPNYGYTF
clone_size: .; d_call: TRBD1; j_call: TRBJ1-5; v_call: TRBV18; cdr3_nt: TGTGCCAGCTCACCAAGCCAGGGGGAAAGTCAGCCCCAGCATTTT; cdr3_aa: CASSPSQGESQPQHF
clone_size: once; d_call: .; j_call: TRBJ2-7; v_call: TRBV5-1; cdr3_nt: TGCGCCAGCAGCTGGGGGTCGGGACAAATGGCCTACGAGCAGTACTTC; cdr3_aa: CASSWGSGQMAYEQYF
clone_size: .; d_call: .; j_call: TRBJ2-7; v_call: TRBV19; cdr3_nt: TGTGCCAGTAGTTACCTCGGCTACGAGCAGTACTTC; cdr3_aa: CASSYLGYEQYF
clone_size: .; d_call: TRBD2; j_call: TRBJ2-1; v_call: TRBV6-5; cdr3_nt: TGTGCCAGCAGTTCCGGGACTAGCGGTTACAATGAGCAGTTCTTC; cdr3_aa: CASSSGTSGYNEQFF
clone_size: .; d_call: TRBD2; j_call: TRBJ2-2; v_call: TRBV28; cdr3_nt: TGTGCCAGCAGTTTAATGCTAGCGGGGGGGAGCGGGGAGCTGTTTTTT; cdr3_aa: CASSLMLAGGSGELFF
clone_size: .; d_call: .; j_call: TRBJ2-2; v_call: TRBV27; cdr3_nt: TGTGCCAGCAGCTCAGGCCTAGCCGAACCTTCGAACACCGGGGAGCTGTTTTTT; cdr3_aa: CASSSGLAEPSNTGELFF
clone_size: .; d_call: .; j_call: TRBJ2-1; v_call: TRBV30; cdr3_nt: TGTGCCTGGAACAGGAGTCCCTCCTACAATGAGCAGTTCTTC; cdr3_aa: CAWNRSPSYNEQFF
clone_size: .; d_call: TRBD1; j_call: TRBJ1-3; v_call: TRBV5-4; cdr3_nt: TGTGCCAGCAGCTCGGGACAGCCCTCGATTCGGTCGGGAAACACCATATATTTT; cdr3_aa: CASSSGQPSIRSGNTIYF
clone_size: .; d_call: .; j_call: TRBJ1-6; v_call: TRBV5-1; cdr3_nt: TGCGCCAGCAGCCTGTCCCCGGGACCCCTCCACTTT; cdr3_aa: CASSLSPGPLHF
clone_size: .; d_call: TRBD1; j_call: TRBJ1-1; v_call: TRBV19; cdr3_nt: TGTGCCACCGGGGACAGGAGTTTGAACACTGAAGCTTTCTTT; cdr3_aa: CATGDRSLNTEAFF
clone_size: .; d_call: TRBD2; j_call: TRBJ2-7; v_call: TRBV6-5; cdr3_nt: TGTGCCAGCAGTTCCCCGGGACTAAGCTACGAGCAGTACTTC; cdr3_aa: CASSSPGLSYEQYF
clone_size: .; d_call: TRBD1; j_call: TRBJ1-3; v_call: TRBV19; cdr3_nt: TGTGCCAGTACCCCTGGGACAGGGAGCTGGGGAAACACCATATATTTT; cdr3_aa: CASTPGTGSWGNTIYF
clone_size: .; d_call: TRBD1; j_call: TRBJ1-5; v_call: TRBV6-5; cdr3_nt: TGTGCCAGCAGGGGACAGGGGGATTTGCAGCCCCAGCATTTT; cdr3_aa: CASRGQGDLQPQHF
clone_size: .; d_call: TRBD1; j_call: TRBJ1-6; v_call: TRBV6-5; cdr3_nt: TGTGCCAGCAGGACCCAGGGGGCTTCAGGTTCACCCCTCCACTTT; cdr3_aa: CASRTQGASGSPLHF
clone_size: .; d_call: TRBD2; j_call: TRBJ2-7; v_call: TRBV5-1; cdr3_nt: TGCGCCAGCAGCTTGGAACTAGCGGGACAATACGAGCAGTACTTC; cdr3_aa: CASSLELAGQYEQYF
clone_size: .; d_call: TRBD2; j_call: TRBJ2-3; v_call: TRBV4-3; cdr3_nt: TGCGCCAGCAGCCCGTGGGGCGTAACGGGGGGGGCCGTCAAGGTAGATACGCAGTATTTT; cdr3_aa: CASSPWGVTGGAVKVDTQYF
clone_size: .; d_call: .; j_call: TRBJ1-1; v_call: TRBV29-1; cdr3_nt: TGCAGCGTTGAATCAGGGGTTTTATCTGAAGCTTTCTTT; cdr3_aa: CSVESGVLSEAFF
clone_size: .; d_call: .; j_call: TRBJ1-2; v_call: TRBV12-3/TRBV12-4; cdr3_nt: TGTGCCAGCAGTTTTAGGGGATCCTATGGCTACACCTTC; cdr3_aa: CASSFRGSYGYTF
clone_size: .; d_call: TRBD2; j_call: TRBJ2-3; v_call: TRBV30; cdr3_nt: TGTGCCTGTTCTAGCGGGGGTGGAGGTACGCAGTATTTT; cdr3_aa: CACSSGGGGTQYF
clone_size: .; d_call: .; j_call: TRBJ1-6; v_call: TRBV10-3; cdr3_nt: TGTGCCATCAGTGAACAGGGTAGGAATTCACCCCTCCACTTT; cdr3_aa: CAISEQGRNSPLHF
clone_size: once; d_call: TRBD1; j_call: TRBJ1-2; v_call: TRBV5-1; cdr3_nt: TGCGCCAGCAGCCCTTGGGACAGGGGCCAATACGACTATGGCTACACCTTC; cdr3_aa: CASSPWDRGQYDYGYTF
clone_size: .; d_call: .; j_call: TRBJ1-1; v_call: TRBV6-5; cdr3_nt: TGTGCCAGCATGTTTTTAGCCGGTGAAGCTTTCTTT; cdr3_aa: CASMFLAGEAFF
clone_size: .; d_call: .; j_call: TRBJ1-4; v_call: TRBV21-1; cdr3_nt: TGTGCCAGCAGCAAAGGCGGTAAGGGGGTCTTAAATGAAAAACTGTTTTTT; cdr3_aa: CASSKGGKGVLNEKLFF
clone_size: .; d_call: .; j_call: TRBJ1-1; v_call: TRBV5-1; cdr3_nt: TGCGCCAGCACCGCACAGGGGAACACTGAAGCTTTCTTT; cdr3_aa: CASTAQGNTEAFF
clone_size: .; d_call: TRBD1; j_call: TRBJ1-1; v_call: TRBV9; cdr3_nt: TGTGCCAGCAGCGTTCAGCCCCCGGGACAGATGAACACTGAAGCTTTCTTT; cdr3_aa: CASSVQPPGQMNTEAFF
clone_size: .; d_call: TRBD1; j_call: TRBJ2-5; v_call: TRBV18; cdr3_nt: TGTGCCAGCTCAGGGGACAGGGGGATGCAAGAGACCCAGTACTTC; cdr3_aa: CASSGDRGMQETQYF
clone_size: .; d_call: TRBD2; j_call: TRBJ2-1; v_call: TRBV6-2/TRBV6-3; cdr3_nt: TGTGCCAGCAGTTACGGGGCGGGGGGCCACAATGAGCAGTTCTTC; cdr3_aa: CASSYGAGGHNEQFF
clone_size: .; d_call: .; j_call: TRBJ1-6; v_call: TRBV5-6; cdr3_nt: TGTGCCAGCAGTGGGTCGAACAGGGTTAATTCACCCCTCCACTTT; cdr3_aa: CASSGSNRVNSPLHF
clone_size: .; d_call: TRBD2; j_call: TRBJ2-7; v_call: TRBV7-3; cdr3_nt: TGTGCCAGCAGCTTAATTCCCCTAGCGGGGGGGCTAAACGAGCAGTACTTC; cdr3_aa: CASSLIPLAGGLNEQYF
clone_size: few; d_call: .; j_call: TRBJ2-1; v_call: TRBV7-3; cdr3_nt: TGTGCCAGCAGCTTAGGCTCCTTCGGGGGTGAGCAGTTCTTC; cdr3_aa: CASSLGSFGGEQFF
clone_size: .; d_call: TRBD1; j_call: TRBJ2-3; v_call: TRBV15; cdr3_nt: TGTGCCACCAGCCTCAATGGACAGGGGATCACAGATACGCAGTATTTT; cdr3_aa: CATSLNGQGITDTQYF
clone_size: .; d_call: .; j_call: TRBJ1-5; v_call: TRBV18; cdr3_nt: TGTGCCAGCTCACCGTCTGGCGGGGTCCAGCCCCAGCATTTT; cdr3_aa: CASSPSGGVQPQHF
clone_size: .; d_call: TRBD2; j_call: TRBJ2-5; v_call: TRBV28; cdr3_nt: TGTGCCAGCAACCCCAGCGGGAGGGAGACCCAGTACTTC; cdr3_aa: CASNPSGRETQYF
clone_size: .; d_call: TRBD2; j_call: TRBJ2-1; v_call: TRBV7-3; cdr3_nt: TGTGCCAGCAGCCCCAGTCCGGCTAGCGGGATTAGCGTTGAGCAGTTCTTC; cdr3_aa: CASSPSPASGISVEQFF
clone_size: .; d_call: TRBD2; j_call: TRBJ2-3; v_call: TRBV20-1; cdr3_nt: TGCAGTGCTAGTGGCGGGAGGTCTACAGATACGCAGTATTTT; cdr3_aa: CSASGGRSTDTQYF
clone_size: .; d_call: .; j_call: TRBJ2-5; v_call: TRBV6-2/TRBV6-3; cdr3_nt: TGTGCCAGCAGTTCCCCCCGAAGGGGAGGTAGAGAGACCCAGTACTTC; cdr3_aa: CASSSPRRGGRETQYF
clone_size: once; d_call: .; j_call: TRBJ2-4; v_call: TRBV3-1/TRBV3-2; cdr3_nt: TGTGCCAGCAGCCAAGAGTTCTTTCGGGGGGCCCGAAACATTCAGTACTTC; cdr3_aa: CASSQEFFRGARNIQYF
clone_size: .; d_call: TRBD1; j_call: TRBJ1-6; v_call: TRBV4-2; cdr3_nt: TGTGCCAGCACGCGATCCGGGACAGGGACCAATAATTCACCCCTCCACTTT; cdr3_aa: CASTRSGTGTNNSPLHF